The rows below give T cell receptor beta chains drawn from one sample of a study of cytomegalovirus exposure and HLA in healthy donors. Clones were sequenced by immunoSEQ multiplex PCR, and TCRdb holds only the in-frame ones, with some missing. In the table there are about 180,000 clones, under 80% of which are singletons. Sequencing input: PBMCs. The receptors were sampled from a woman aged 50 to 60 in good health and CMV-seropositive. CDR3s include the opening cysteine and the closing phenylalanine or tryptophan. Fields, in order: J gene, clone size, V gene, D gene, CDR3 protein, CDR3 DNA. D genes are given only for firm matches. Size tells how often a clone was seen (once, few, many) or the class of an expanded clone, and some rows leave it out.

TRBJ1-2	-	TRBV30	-	CAWSVPGMGYGYTF	TGTGCCTGGAGTGTACCAGGGATGGGCTATGGCTACACCTTC
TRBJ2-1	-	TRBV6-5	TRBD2	CASSFAGGRSHEQFF	TGTGCCAGCAGTTTCGCGGGGGGCCGATCCCATGAGCAGTTCTTC
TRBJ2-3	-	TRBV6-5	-	CASSSTRGDTQYF	TGTGCCAGCAGTTCGACTAGAGGAGATACGCAGTATTTT
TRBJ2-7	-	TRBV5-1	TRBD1	CASSLGRTGQTYEQYF	TGCGCCAGCAGCTTAGGGCGGACAGGGCAGACCTACGAGCAGTACTTC
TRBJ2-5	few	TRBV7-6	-	CASSDPGLQETQYF	TGTGCCAGCAGCGATCCGGGACTCCAAGAGACCCAGTACTTC
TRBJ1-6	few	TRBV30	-	CAWRARGNSPLHF	TGTGCCTGGAGAGCCCGGGGTAATTCACCCCTCCACTTT
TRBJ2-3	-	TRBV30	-	CAWTSVNTDTQYF	TGTGCCTGGACTAGCGTAAACACAGATACGCAGTATTTT
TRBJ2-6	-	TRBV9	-	CASSVYDRTSGANVLTF	TGTGCCAGCAGCGTATATGACAGGACCTCTGGGGCCAACGTCCTGACTTTC
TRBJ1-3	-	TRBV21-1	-	CASSKDRGNTIYF	TGTGCCAGCAGCAAAGATCGTGGAAACACCATATATTTT
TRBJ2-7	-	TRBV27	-	CAGGRQGSYEQYF	TGTGCCGGGGGGAGACAGGGATCCTACGAGCAGTACTTC
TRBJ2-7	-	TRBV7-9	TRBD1	CASSLSSGGYEQYF	TGTGCCAGCAGCTTAAGCTCAGGGGGATACGAGCAGTACTTC
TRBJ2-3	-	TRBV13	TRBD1	CASSPPGQNTDTQYF	TGTGCCAGCAGCCCTCCGGGACAGAACACAGATACGCAGTATTTT
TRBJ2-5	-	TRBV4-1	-	CASSQEAQARQETQYF	TGCGCCAGCAGCCAAGAAGCTCAGGCTCGTCAAGAGACCCAGTACTTC
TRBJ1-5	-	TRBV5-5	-	CASSLLEGNQPQHF	TGTGCCAGCAGCTTGTTGGAGGGCAATCAGCCCCAGCATTTT
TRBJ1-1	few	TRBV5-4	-	CASSLGQTNTEAFF	TGTGCCAGCAGCTTGGGACAGACGAACACTGAAGCTTTCTTT
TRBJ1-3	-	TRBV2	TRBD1	CASRRTGATRQSSGNTIYF	TGTGCCAGCAGGAGGACAGGGGCTACCCGACAGAGCTCTGGAAACACCATATATTTT
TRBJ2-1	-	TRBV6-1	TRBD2	CASQQGLVGFNEQFF	TGTGCCAGCCAGCAGGGACTAGTAGGCTTCAATGAGCAGTTCTTC
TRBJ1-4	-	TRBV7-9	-	CASSLALQSTNEKLFF	TGTGCCAGCAGCTTAGCCCTACAGTCAACTAATGAAAAACTGTTTTTT
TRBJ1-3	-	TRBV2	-	CASRRDQRGNTIYF	TGTGCCAGCAGGCGGGACCAGAGGGGAAACACCATATATTTT
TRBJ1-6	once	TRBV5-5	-	CASSAAGYNSPLHF	TGTGCCAGCAGCGCAGCGGGTTATAATTCACCCCTCCACTTT
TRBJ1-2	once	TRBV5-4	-	CASSSGAGYGYTF	TGTGCCAGCAGCTCGGGAGCAGGATATGGCTACACCTTC
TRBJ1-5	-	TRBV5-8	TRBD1	CASSFTGQGNQPQHF	TGTGCCAGCAGCTTCACGGGACAGGGCAATCAGCCCCAGCATTTT
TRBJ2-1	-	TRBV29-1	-	CSVGVYNEQFF	TGCAGCGTAGGGGTCTACAATGAGCAGTTCTTC
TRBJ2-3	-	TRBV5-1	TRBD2	CASSLASGGSDTQYF	TGCGCCAGCAGCTTGGCCAGCGGGGGGTCAGATACGCAGTATTTT
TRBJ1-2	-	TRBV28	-	CASTSAGQGDGYTF	TGTGCCAGCACTTCCGCAGGGCAGGGTGATGGCTACACCTTC
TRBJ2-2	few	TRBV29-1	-	CSVGGPGSSTGELFF	TGCAGCGTTGGGGGCCCAGGGTCCTCCACCGGGGAGCTGTTTTTT
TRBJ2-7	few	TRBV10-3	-	CAISDGSRPEQYF	TGTGCCATCAGTGATGGGAGTCGGCCCGAGCAGTACTTC
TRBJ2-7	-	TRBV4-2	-	CASSQARSAYEQYF	TGTGCCAGCAGCCAAGCCCGGAGCGCCTACGAGCAGTACTTC
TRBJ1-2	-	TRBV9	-	CASSALSRGNYGYTF	TGTGCCAGCAGCGCGCTATCGAGAGGTAACTATGGCTACACCTTC
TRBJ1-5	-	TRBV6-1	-	CARRRIQEYNQPQHF	TGTGCCAGGAGGAGGATTCAGGAATACAATCAGCCCCAGCATTTT
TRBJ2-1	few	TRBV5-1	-	CASSLDLGSLFF	TGCGCCAGCAGCTTGGATTTGGGTAGCCTGTTCTTC
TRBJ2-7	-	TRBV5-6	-	CASRERGIDYEQYF	TGTGCCAGCAGGGAGAGGGGGATCGACTACGAGCAGTACTTC
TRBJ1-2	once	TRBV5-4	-	CASSSQQGYGYTF	TGTGCCAGCAGCTCACAGCAGGGCTATGGCTACACCTTC
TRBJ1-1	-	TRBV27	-	CASCESLTGFGTEAFF	TGTGCCAGCTGCGAGTCCCTTACAGGGTTCGGCACTGAAGCTTTCTTT
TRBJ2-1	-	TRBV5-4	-	CASRGHGNEQFF	TGTGCCAGCAGGGGCCACGGAAATGAGCAGTTCTTC
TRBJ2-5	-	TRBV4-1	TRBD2	CASSLQGLAAQETQYF	TGCGCCAGCAGCCTGCAGGGACTAGCGGCTCAAGAGACCCAGTACTTC
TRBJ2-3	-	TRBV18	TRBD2	CASSPLAGGADTQYF	TGTGCCAGCTCACCTCTAGCGGGGGGCGCAGATACGCAGTATTTT
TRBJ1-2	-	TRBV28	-	CASGDRVTYGYTF	TGTGCCAGCGGTGACAGAGTCACATATGGCTACACCTTC
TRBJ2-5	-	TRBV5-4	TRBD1	CASSLQGVGETQYF	TGTGCCAGCAGCTTGCAGGGGGTCGGGGAGACCCAGTACTTC
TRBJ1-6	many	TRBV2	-	CASTRDSPLHF	TGTGCCAGCACGCGTGATTCACCCCTCCACTTT
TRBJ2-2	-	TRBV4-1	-	CASSRGGLTGELFF	TGCGCCAGCAGCCGCGGGGGCCTCACCGGGGAGCTGTTTTTT
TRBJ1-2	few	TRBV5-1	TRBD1	CASNAGQGGYGYTF	TGTGCCAGCAACGCCGGACAGGGTGGCTATGGCTACACCTTC
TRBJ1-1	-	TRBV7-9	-	CSSNLGSGQNTEAFF	TGTTCCAGCAATCTAGGTAGCGGACAGAACACTGAAGCTTTCTTT
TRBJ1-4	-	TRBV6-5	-	CASSEVPREKLFF	TGTGCCAGCAGTGAAGTGCCCAGGGAAAAACTGTTTTTT
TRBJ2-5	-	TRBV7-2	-	CASSLEDTQGTQYF	TGTGCCAGCAGCTTAGAGGACACCCAGGGGACCCAGTACTTC
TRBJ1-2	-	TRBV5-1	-	CASSQSSGGHGYTF	TGCGCCAGCAGCCAGTCTTCGGGGGGCCATGGCTACACCTTC
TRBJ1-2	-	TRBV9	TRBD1	CASSVAPTGEGYTF	TGTGCCAGCAGCGTAGCTCCTACAGGGGAGGGCTACACCTTC
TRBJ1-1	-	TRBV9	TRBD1	CASSSPRDRDTEAFF	TGTGCCAGCAGCTCCCCCCGGGACAGGGATACTGAAGCTTTCTTT
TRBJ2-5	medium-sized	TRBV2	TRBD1	CARKRTGSAAETQYF	TGTGCCAGGAAACGGACAGGGTCCGCCGCAGAGACCCAGTACTTC
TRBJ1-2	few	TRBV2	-	CATLMGRNYGYTF	TGTGCCACACTAATGGGGCGTAACTATGGCTACACCTTC
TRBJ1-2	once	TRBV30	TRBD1	CAWILYPRGHGYTF	TGTGCCTGGATCCTGTACCCGAGGGGGCATGGCTACACCTTC